The TCR beta chain under discussion was sequenced for a study of blood T cells in healthy people across ages. Study findings and constraints: Investigators treated diversity estimates from one million T cells as underestimates.

As to this clonotype: As yet, its antigen is unknown. The junction departs from the called germline gene at one end, perhaps through a read error.

A second 7 to 11 cycle PCR used barcoded and J-beta primers. Template switching added a 12-random-nucleotide identifier to every cDNA molecule. One entry per CDR3 protein, called by TCRdb with MiXCR from the 5' RACE reads. The profile shows approximately 780,000 distinct CDR3 sequences, around a quarter of them singletons. The same data also contributed to another study, on T cells of mothers and their children. Per that paper: The M1S primer of the second PCR added sample barcodes and 2-4 random nucleotides.

The receptor comes from a boy younger than 18 in good health. The sample was blood.

CDR3 residues: CASSHTTGSGVNVLTF. In DNA form, the CDR3 reads TGCGCCAGCAGCCACACGACAGGTTCTGGGGTCAACGTCCTGACTTTC. The chain employs TRBV4-3 and TRBJ2-6; possible D gene TRBD1, 6 bases. This CDR3 contains 16 residues. CDR1 LGHNA and CDR2 YSLEER come from the germline V gene.